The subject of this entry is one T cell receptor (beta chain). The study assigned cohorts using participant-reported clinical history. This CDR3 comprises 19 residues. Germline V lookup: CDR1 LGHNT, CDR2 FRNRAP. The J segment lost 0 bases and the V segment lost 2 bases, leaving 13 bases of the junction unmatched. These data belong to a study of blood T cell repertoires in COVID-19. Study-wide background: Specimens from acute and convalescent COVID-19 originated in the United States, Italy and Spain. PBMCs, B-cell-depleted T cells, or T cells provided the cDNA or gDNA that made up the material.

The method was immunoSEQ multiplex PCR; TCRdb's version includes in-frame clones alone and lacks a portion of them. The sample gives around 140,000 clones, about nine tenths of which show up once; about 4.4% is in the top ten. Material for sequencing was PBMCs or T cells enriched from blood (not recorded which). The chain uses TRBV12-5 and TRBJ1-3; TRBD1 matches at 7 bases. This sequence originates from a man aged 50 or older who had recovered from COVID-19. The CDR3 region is CASGLSPGTAPSSGNTIYF. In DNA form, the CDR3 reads TGTGCTAGTGGTTTGAGCCCCGGGACAGCTCCTAGCTCTGGAAACACCATATATTTT.